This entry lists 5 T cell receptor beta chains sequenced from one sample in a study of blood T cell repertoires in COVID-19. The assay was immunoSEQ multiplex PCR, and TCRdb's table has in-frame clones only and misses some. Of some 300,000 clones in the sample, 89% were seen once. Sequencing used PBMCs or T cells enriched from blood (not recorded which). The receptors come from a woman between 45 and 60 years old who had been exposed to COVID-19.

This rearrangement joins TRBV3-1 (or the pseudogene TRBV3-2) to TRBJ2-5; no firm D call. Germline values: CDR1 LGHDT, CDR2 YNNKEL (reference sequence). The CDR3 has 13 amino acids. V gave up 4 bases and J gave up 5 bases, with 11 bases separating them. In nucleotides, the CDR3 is TGTGCCAGCAGCCCCAGGCTACTGGAGACCCAGTACTTC. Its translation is CASSPRLLETQYF.

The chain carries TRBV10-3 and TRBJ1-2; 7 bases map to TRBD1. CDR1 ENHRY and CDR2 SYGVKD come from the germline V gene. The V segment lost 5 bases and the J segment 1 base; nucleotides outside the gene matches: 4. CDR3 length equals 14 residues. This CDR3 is CAISRTGGNYGYTF. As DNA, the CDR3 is TGTGCCATCAGTCGGACAGGCGGTAACTATGGCTACACCTTC.

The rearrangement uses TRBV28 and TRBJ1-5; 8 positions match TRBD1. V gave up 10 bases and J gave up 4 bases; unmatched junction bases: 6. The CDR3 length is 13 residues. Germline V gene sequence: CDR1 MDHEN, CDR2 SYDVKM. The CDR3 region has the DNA TGTGCCACTAAAGGACAGGGTAATCAGCCCCAGCATTTT. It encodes CATKGQGNQPQHF.

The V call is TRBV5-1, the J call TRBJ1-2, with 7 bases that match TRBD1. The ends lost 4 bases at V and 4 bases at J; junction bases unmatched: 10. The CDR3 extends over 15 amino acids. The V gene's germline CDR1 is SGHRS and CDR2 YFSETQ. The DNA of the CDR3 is TGCGCCAGCAGCACGGGGGACAGATCTTTCTATGGCTACACCTTC. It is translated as CASSTGDRSFYGYTF.

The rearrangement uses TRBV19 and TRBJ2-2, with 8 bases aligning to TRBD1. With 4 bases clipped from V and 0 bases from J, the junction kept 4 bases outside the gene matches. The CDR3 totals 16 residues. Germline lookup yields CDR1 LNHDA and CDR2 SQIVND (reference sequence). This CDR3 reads CASSTQTGANTGELFF. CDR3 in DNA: TGTGCCAGTAGTACGCAGACAGGGGCGAACACCGGGGAGCTGTTTTTT.